This is a list of T cell receptor beta chains from one sample in a study of human versus mouse CDR3 diversity and MHC coevolution. Clones were read by immunoSEQ multiplex PCR, and TCRdb kept only the in-frame ones, dropping some. The table has tens of thousands of clones, 90% to 95% seen once. Sequenced material: naive CD4+ T cells from blood. Receptors originate from a person in their sixties in good health. CDR3s include the opening cysteine and the closing phenylalanine or tryptophan. D genes are given only for firm matches. Some rows have no size entry. The others give once, few or many, or a class for an expanded clone.

j_gene: TRBJ2-2
d_gene: .
v_gene: TRBV6-5
abundance: .
CDR3aa: CASMEGSGELFF
CDR3nt: TGTGCCAGCATGGAGGGTTCCGGGGAGCTGTTTTTT

j_gene: TRBJ2-3
d_gene: TRBD2
v_gene: TRBV19
abundance: .
CDR3aa: CASSPRTSGGTDTQYF
CDR3nt: TGTGCCAGTAGTCCCAGGACTAGCGGGGGCACAGATACGCAGTATTTT

j_gene: TRBJ1-1
d_gene: TRBD1
v_gene: TRBV15
abundance: .
CDR3aa: CATSRDLTGGVAFF
CDR3nt: TGTGCCACCAGCAGAGATTTAACAGGGGGAGTCGCTTTCTTT

j_gene: TRBJ2-3
d_gene: .
v_gene: TRBV21-1
abundance: .
CDR3aa: CASISRIKGTDTQYF
CDR3nt: TGTGCCAGCATCTCCCGAATAAAGGGGACAGATACGCAGTATTTT

j_gene: TRBJ2-3
d_gene: TRBD1
v_gene: TRBV10-2
abundance: .
CDR3aa: CASRQGSTDTQYF
CDR3nt: TGCGCCAGCCGACAGGGGAGCACAGATACGCAGTATTTT

j_gene: TRBJ2-2
d_gene: TRBD1
v_gene: TRBV7-2
abundance: .
CDR3aa: CASSKPGQGTGELFF
CDR3nt: TGTGCCAGCAGCAAACCGGGACAGGGGACCGGGGAGCTGTTTTTT

j_gene: TRBJ2-6
d_gene: TRBD1
v_gene: TRBV4-1
abundance: .
CDR3aa: CASSQGDRVTGANVLTF
CDR3nt: TGCGCCAGCAGCCAAGGGGACAGGGTCACTGGGGCCAACGTCCTGACTTTC

j_gene: TRBJ2-2
d_gene: .
v_gene: TRBV6-5
abundance: .
CDR3aa: CASRPGGPNTGELFF
CDR3nt: TGTGCCAGCAGGCCCGGGGGACCGAACACCGGGGAGCTGTTTTTT

j_gene: TRBJ2-5
d_gene: TRBD2
v_gene: TRBV6-1
abundance: .
CDR3aa: CASTPGRAPETQYF
CDR3nt: TGTGCCAGCACACCCGGGAGGGCGCCGGAGACCCAGTACTTC

j_gene: TRBJ2-3
d_gene: .
v_gene: TRBV5-1
abundance: .
CDR3aa: CASSLAGVSADTQYF
CDR3nt: TGCGCCAGCAGCTTGGCAGGGGTTTCGGCAGATACGCAGTATTTT

j_gene: TRBJ2-1
d_gene: .
v_gene: TRBV7-8
abundance: .
CDR3aa: CASSLSIPNEQFF
CDR3nt: TGTGCCAGCAGCTTATCTATCCCCAATGAGCAGTTCTTC

j_gene: TRBJ2-1
d_gene: TRBD2
v_gene: TRBV7-3
abundance: .
CDR3aa: CASSLAGGGNEQFF
CDR3nt: TGTGCCAGCAGCTTAGCGGGAGGGGGGAATGAGCAGTTCTTC

j_gene: TRBJ2-5
d_gene: .
v_gene: TRBV6-6
abundance: .
CDR3aa: CASSYSGSAGQETQYF
CDR3nt: TGTGCCAGCAGTTACTCTGGCTCCGCTGGCCAAGAGACCCAGTACTTC

j_gene: TRBJ2-1
d_gene: TRBD2
v_gene: TRBV11-3
abundance: .
CDR3aa: CASSSGLAADNEQFF
CDR3nt: TGTGCCAGCAGCTCCGGACTAGCGGCAGACAATGAGCAGTTCTTC

j_gene: TRBJ1-5
d_gene: .
v_gene: TRBV10-1
abundance: .
CDR3aa: CASSEAQGQWNQPQHF
CDR3nt: TGCGCCAGCAGTGAGGCCCAGGGGCAATGGAATCAGCCCCAGCATTTT

j_gene: TRBJ2-2
d_gene: .
v_gene: TRBV21-1
abundance: .
CDR3aa: CAIRGKNRGQRPNTGELFF
CDR3nt: TGTGCCATTAGGGGGAAAAACAGGGGGCAGAGGCCAAACACCGGGGAGCTGTTTTTT

j_gene: TRBJ2-7
d_gene: TRBD2
v_gene: TRBV27
abundance: once
CDR3aa: CASSLTSVRYALEQYF
CDR3nt: TGTGCCAGCAGTTTGACTAGCGTCAGGTACGCCCTCGAGCAGTACTTC

j_gene: TRBJ2-2
d_gene: TRBD2
v_gene: TRBV5-1
abundance: .
CDR3aa: CASSLVAGDPGELFF
CDR3nt: TGCGCCAGCAGCTTAGTAGCGGGAGATCCCGGGGAGCTGTTTTTT

j_gene: TRBJ2-7
d_gene: TRBD1
v_gene: TRBV19
abundance: .
CDR3aa: CATSGTGVGEQYF
CDR3nt: TGTGCCACCTCCGGGACAGGGGTTGGCGAGCAGTACTTC

j_gene: TRBJ1-2
d_gene: .
v_gene: TRBV7-9
abundance: .
CDR3aa: CASSLAGAGANYGYTF
CDR3nt: TGTGCCAGCAGCTTAGCAGGGGCAGGAGCTAACTATGGCTACACCTTC

j_gene: TRBJ1-2
d_gene: .
v_gene: TRBV6-6
abundance: .
CDR3aa: CAGRTGEYGYTF
CDR3nt: TGTGCCGGCAGGACGGGGGAATATGGCTACACCTTC

j_gene: TRBJ2-3
d_gene: TRBD1
v_gene: TRBV14
abundance: once
CDR3aa: CASSQDVGTGITDTQYF
CDR3nt: TGTGCCAGCAGCCAAGACGTCGGGACAGGGATCACAGATACGCAGTATTTT

j_gene: TRBJ1-3
d_gene: .
v_gene: TRBV7-9
abundance: .
CDR3aa: CASSSRGGGSGNTIYF
CDR3nt: TGTGCCAGCAGCTCTAGGGGAGGGGGTTCTGGAAACACCATATATTTT

j_gene: TRBJ1-2
d_gene: .
v_gene: TRBV7-3
abundance: once
CDR3aa: CASSLRAGAGYTF
CDR3nt: TGTGCCAGCAGCTTACGGGCAGGGGCCGGCTACACCTTC

j_gene: TRBJ1-3
d_gene: .
v_gene: TRBV9
abundance: .
CDR3aa: CASTQYGGGPPSSGNTIYF
CDR3nt: TGTGCCAGCACCCAATATGGGGGGGGACCGCCGAGCTCTGGAAACACCATATATTTT

j_gene: TRBJ2-7
d_gene: .
v_gene: TRBV6-5
abundance: .
CDR3aa: CASSYYAGSPYEQYF
CDR3nt: TGTGCCAGCAGTTACTACGCAGGATCTCCCTACGAGCAGTACTTC

j_gene: TRBJ2-4
d_gene: TRBD2
v_gene: TRBV10-3
abundance: .
CDR3aa: CAAAPGLAGEAKNIQYF
CDR3nt: TGTGCCGCCGCGCCGGGACTAGCGGGAGAAGCCAAAAACATTCAGTACTTC

j_gene: TRBJ2-1
d_gene: TRBD1
v_gene: TRBV9
abundance: .
CDR3aa: CASSVGTGGHNEQFF
CDR3nt: TGTGCCAGCAGCGTCGGGACAGGGGGCCACAATGAGCAGTTCTTC

j_gene: TRBJ2-1
d_gene: TRBD2
v_gene: TRBV14
abundance: .
CDR3aa: CASSRLAGAYNEQFF
CDR3nt: TGTGCCAGCAGCCGGCTAGCGGGAGCCTACAATGAGCAGTTCTTC

j_gene: TRBJ2-2
d_gene: .
v_gene: TRBV7-2
abundance: .
CDR3aa: CASTPEGATGELFF
CDR3nt: TGTGCCAGCACCCCAGAGGGTGCCACCGGGGAGCTGTTTTTT

j_gene: TRBJ2-7
d_gene: TRBD1
v_gene: TRBV5-1
abundance: .
CDR3aa: CASSLGDRGLYEQYF
CDR3nt: TGCGCCAGCAGCTTGGGGGACAGGGGGCTTTACGAGCAGTACTTC

j_gene: TRBJ2-1
d_gene: .
v_gene: TRBV10-1
abundance: .
CDR3aa: CASSKTGSSYNEQFF
CDR3nt: TGCGCCAGCAGTAAAACAGGGAGCTCCTACAATGAGCAGTTCTTC

j_gene: TRBJ2-5
d_gene: .
v_gene: TRBV7-2
abundance: .
CDR3aa: CASSPRASGYQETQYF
CDR3nt: TGTGCCAGCAGCCCGAGGGCTTCCGGGTACCAAGAGACCCAGTACTTC

j_gene: TRBJ2-7
d_gene: TRBD1
v_gene: TRBV5-1
abundance: .
CDR3aa: CASTGNRGEQYF
CDR3nt: TGCGCCAGCACCGGAAACAGGGGCGAGCAGTACTTC

j_gene: TRBJ1-6
d_gene: TRBD1
v_gene: TRBV27
abundance: .
CDR3aa: CASRRQGSSYNSPLHF
CDR3nt: TGTGCCAGCAGAAGACAGGGGAGCTCCTATAATTCCCCCCTCCACTTT

j_gene: TRBJ2-2
d_gene: .
v_gene: TRBV10-3
abundance: once
CDR3aa: CAISDPRGQGRRNTGELFF
CDR3nt: TGTGCCATCAGTGACCCGAGGGGCCAGGGGCGGAGGAACACCGGGGAGCTGTTTTTT

j_gene: TRBJ2-2
d_gene: .
v_gene: TRBV7-9
abundance: .
CDR3aa: CASDGGVAANTGELFF
CDR3nt: TGTGCCAGCGACGGTGGGGTAGCGGCGAACACCGGGGAGCTGTTTTTT

j_gene: TRBJ2-7
d_gene: TRBD1
v_gene: TRBV11-1
abundance: .
CDR3aa: CASTPGTAYSYEQYF
CDR3nt: TGTGCCAGCACCCCAGGGACAGCTTACTCCTACGAGCAGTACTTC

j_gene: TRBJ1-2
d_gene: .
v_gene: TRBV4-1
abundance: .
CDR3aa: CASSPRVGPYGYTF
CDR3nt: TGCGCCAGCAGCCCGCGGGTAGGACCCTATGGCTACACCTTC

j_gene: TRBJ2-1
d_gene: TRBD2
v_gene: TRBV5-5
abundance: .
CDR3aa: CASTTSGSGYNEQFF
CDR3nt: TGTGCCAGCACCACTAGCGGTTCGGGGTACAATGAGCAGTTCTTC

j_gene: TRBJ2-2
d_gene: .
v_gene: TRBV9
abundance: .
CDR3aa: CASSGAESTGELFF
CDR3nt: TGTGCCAGCAGCGGGGCAGAGAGCACCGGGGAGCTGTTTTTT

j_gene: TRBJ2-3
d_gene: TRBD2
v_gene: TRBV4-2
abundance: once
CDR3aa: CASSQELAGGDTQYF
CDR3nt: TGTGCCAGCAGCCAAGAACTAGCGGGAGGAGATACGCAGTATTTT